Each of the 32 T cell receptor beta chains below was sequenced from the same sample in a study of blood T cells in healthy people across ages. Combining a sample-barcoded 5' primer with a J-beta primer mix, a second PCR ran for about 6 to 11 cycles. TCRdb redid the calling of the 5' RACE reads with MiXCR, one entry per CDR3 protein. There are about 570,000 distinct CDR3 sequences in the sample; about 26% occur only once, and roughly 3.5% lies in the top ten. This sample also belongs to another study, concerning T cells of mothers and their children.

Sample: blood. All receptors derive from a boy aged 2 to 10 in good health.

The chain is built from TRBV7-9 and TRBJ1-1, with D tentatively TRBD1 (5 bases). This CDR3 comprises 15 residues. Germline assignment: CDR1 SEHNR and CDR2 FQNEAQ (reference sequence). The V and J ends lost 5 bases and 5 bases respectively, with 18 bases between them. The CDR3 reads CASSPDRFPGTEAFF. Written as DNA, the CDR3 is TGTGCCAGCAGCCCTGACAGATTCCCTGGGACTGAAGCTTTCTTT.

This chain connects TRBV30 to TRBJ2-3; tentatively, D is TRBD2 (6 bases). Germline values: CDR1 GTSNPN, CDR2 SVGIG (reference sequence). The CDR3 loop spans 14 amino acids. Trimming took off 0 bases at V and 5 bases at J, with 12 bases between the two ends. The chain's CDR3 is CAWSVGGSVDTQYF. CDR3 sequence (DNA): TGTGCCTGGAGTGTTGGAGGGAGTGTAGATACGCAGTATTTT.

This chain links TRBV29-1 with TRBJ2-6, with D maybe TRBD1 (5 bases). Germline V gene sequence: CDR1 SQVTM, CDR2 ANQGSEA. Trimming shortened V by 6 bases and J by 1 base, and 13 bases separated the two germline ends. The CDR3 is made up of 15 amino acids. The CDR3 loop reads CSVGSRASGANVLTF. CDR3 DNA sequence: TGCAGCGTAGGCAGCAGGGCTTCTGGGGCCAACGTCCTGACTTTC.

A remark on this clonotype: Mismatch with germline at one junction end may stem from a read error. The rearrangement joins TRBV7-9 to TRBJ2-2; 10 bases align to TRBD2. Germline CDR1 SEHNR, CDR2 FQNEAQ (reference sequence). This CDR3 contains 13 residues. CDR3 DNA: TGTGCCAGCAGCCTAGCGGGGGCCCGGGAGCTGTTTTTT. Translating gives CASSLAGARELFF.

The gene calls are TRBV5-1 and TRBJ2-2; tentatively, D is TRBD1 (6 bases). The ends were cut back, 3 bases at V and 4 bases at J, with 16 bases in the middle. The CDR3 consists of 16 residues. Germline CDR1 reads SGHRS; CDR2 reads YFSETQ. The DNA of the CDR3 is TGCGCCAGCAGCTGGATGTCTACAGGGTCCACCGGGGAGCTGTTTTTT. It yields the protein CASSWMSTGSTGELFF.

The V call is TRBV20-1, the J call TRBJ2-5, with 7 bases matching TRBD2. The V gene end was trimmed by 8 bases and the J gene end by 5 bases; junction bases not matched to a gene: 5. The CDR3 runs to 11 residues. From germline, CDR1 is DFQATT and CDR2 SNEGSKA (reference sequence). CDR3 in DNA: TGCAGTCAGCTGGGAGGGGAGACCCAGTACTTC. Protein product: CSQLGGETQYF.

This clonotype was detected a few times. This chain links TRBV27 with TRBJ1-5, with TRBD1 matching 8 bases. This CDR3 is built from 16 residues. CDR1 MNHEY and CDR2 SMNVEV come from the germline V gene (reference sequence). Germline trimming cut 6 bases from V and 4 bases from J; bases unmatched to any gene: 11. CDR3 nucleotide sequence: TGTGCCAGCAGCCCCCGACAGGGGTCCTCTAATCAGCCCCAGCATTTT. Translation: CASSPRQGSSNQPQHF.

The chain links TRBV9 to TRBJ2-5, with D unclear. CDR3 length: 13 amino acids. Germline V gene data show CDR1 as SGDLS and CDR2 as YYNGEE. V lost 4 bases and J 0 bases, leaving 7 bases between the germline ends. CDR3 DNA: TGTGCCAGCAGCCCCACGAACCAAGAGACCCAGTACTTC. Translating gives CASSPTNQETQYF.

The chain combines TRBV12-3 or TRBV12-4 with TRBJ1-4; the match to TRBD1 covers 7 bases. This CDR3 has 15 amino acids. V shed 7 bases and J 8 bases; nucleotides not matched to a gene: 13. CDR3 nucleotide sequence: TGTGCCAGCACCTTGGCCGGCAGGGGGGGAGAAAAACTGTTTTTT. This encodes CASTLAGRGGEKLFF.

The chain couples TRBV7-2 to TRBJ2-3; 7 bases line up with TRBD2. Per the germline V gene, CDR1 is SGHTA and CDR2 is FQGNSA. With V trimmed by 4 bases and J by 3 bases, 13 bases remained unmatched. The CDR3 consists of 17 residues. The CDR3 nucleotides read TGTGCCAGCAGCTATAGCGGGCGGCGAATGGGGACAGATACGCAGTATTTT. Amino acid sequence: CASSYSGRRMGTDTQYF.

The V and J genes are TRBV5-1 and TRBJ2-2; D possibly matches TRBD1 or TRBD2 (5 bases each). CDR3 size: 15 residues. The V end lost 5 bases, the J end lost 4 bases, and 15 bases lay between the germline ends. CDR1 is SGHRS, CDR2 YFSETQ, per germline. The CDR3 coding sequence is TGCGCCAGCAGAACGGACGGGACGAGCACCGGGGAGCTGTTTTTT. It encodes CASRTDGTSTGELFF. Together with reference TRBV5-1 and TRBJ2-2, the CDR3 gives the full variable domain: KAGVTQTPRYLIKTRGQQVTLSCSPISGHRSVSWYQQTPGQGLQFLFEYFSETQRNKGNFPGRFSGRQFSNSRSEMNVSTLELGDSALYLCASRTDGTSTGELFFGEGSRLTVL.

This clonotype was counted only a few times. The junction departs from germline at one end; a sequencing error may be responsible. The genes are TRBV3-1 and TRBJ2-2; D is possibly TRBD2 (5 bases). Germline assignment: CDR1 LGHDT and CDR2 YNNKEL (reference sequence). This CDR3 is 16 amino acids long. The CDR3 region has the DNA TGTGCCAGCAGCCAAGATTTACTAGTGAACACCCGGGAGCTGTTTTTT. Translated: CASSQDLLVNTRELFF.

DNA of the CDR3: TGTGCCAGCAGCCAAGATTCTGTGGGAGTAAATACGCAGTATTTT. Translated, it gives CASSQDSVGVNTQYF. The genes are TRBV4-2 and TRBJ2-3; the D gene is possibly TRBD2 (5 bases). V shed 0 bases and J shed 7 bases, with 14 bases lying between them. Looked up from germline, CDR1 is LGHNA and CDR2 is YNFKEQ. This CDR3 contains 15 residues.

This chain connects TRBV10-3 to TRBJ2-3; maybe TRBD2 (5 bases). The CDR3 runs to 15 residues. Trimming took 4 bases from V and 1 from J, leaving 12 bases between them. Per germline, CDR1 ENHRY and CDR2 SYGVKD. The DNA for the CDR3 is TGTGCCATCAGTGTTGGCGGGTGGGGCACAGATACGCAGTATTTT. Its translation: CAISVGGWGTDTQYF.

The sample holds a few counts of this clonotype. The rearrangement links TRBV5-1 to TRBJ2-7, with D hard to call. V gave up 4 bases and J gave up 8 bases, with 19 bases separating them. This CDR3 has 14 amino acids. Germline lookup yields CDR1 SGHRS and CDR2 YFSETQ. The chain's CDR3 is CASSSSWIEGKQYF. CDR3 nucleotide sequence: TGCGCCAGCAGCAGTTCCTGGATAGAAGGGAAGCAGTACTTC.

In its sample, this clonotype was seen once. The V gene is TRBV4-2, the J gene TRBJ2-5; TRBD2 matches at 7 bases. V shed 4 bases and J 11 bases; nucleotides not matched to a gene: 10. There are 13 residues in the CDR3. Germline assignment: CDR1 LGHNA and CDR2 YNFKEQ. DNA of the CDR3: TGTGCCAGCAGCCGGGACTATGCCTACGGGCAGTACTTC. Residues: CASSRDYAYGQYF.

The chain links TRBV2 to TRBJ1-2, with D hard to call. From germline, CDR1 is SNHLY and CDR2 FYNNEI. This CDR3 is 13 amino acids long. Trimming cost V 2 bases and J 2 bases, with 6 bases left between them. CDR3 sequence (DNA): TGTGCCAGCAGTGAACAGCTGAACTATGGCTACACCTTC. Protein product: CASSEQLNYGYTF.

Turning to this clonotype: Germline is not matched at one junction end, which may reflect a read error. The chain recombines TRBV28 with TRBJ1-3; D unclear. Germline V gene lookup returns CDR1 MDHEN and CDR2 SYDVKM. This CDR3 comprises 12 residues. The CDR3 sequence: CASGLVGDTIYF. The DNA for the CDR3 is TGTGCCAGCGGTTTGGTCGGGGACACCATATATTTT. Filled out from reference TRBV28 and TRBJ1-3, the complete variable domain reads DVKVTQSSRYLVKRTGEKVFLECVQDMDHENMFWYRQDPGLGLRLIYFSYDVKMKEKGDIPEGYSVSREKKERFSLILESASTNQTSMYLCASGLVGDTIYFGEGSWLTVV.

This clonotype has just a few counts. V is TRBV27 and J is TRBJ1-5, with D unresolved. CDR3 size: 14 residues. Trimming removed 2 bases at V and 3 bases at J, with 8 bases between. Germline CDR1 MNHEY, CDR2 SMNVEV (reference sequence). DNA for the CDR3: TGTGCCAGCAGTTTAGGACGATACAATCAGCCCCAGCATTTT. Protein product: CASSLGRYNQPQHF.

This clonotype came up a few times. One junction end disagrees with the germline gene, perhaps due to a read error. The chain employs TRBV29-1 and TRBJ2-5; the D gene is possibly TRBD2 (5 bases). Germline values: CDR1 SQVTM, CDR2 ANQGSEA. This CDR3 is 12 amino acids long. CDR3 nucleotides: TGCAGCGCTGAAGCGGCTCAAGAGACCCAGTACTTC. Residues: CSAEAAQETQYF.

This clonotype was seen a handful of times. V usage is TRBV6-2 or TRBV6-3 and J usage is TRBJ2-5; no clear D. CDR1 and CDR2 from the germline V gene are MNHEY and SVGEGT. The CDR3 covers 11 residues. V gave up 4 bases and J gave up 4 bases, with 4 bases separating them. The CDR3 DNA sequence: TGTGCCAGCAGTTGGAGAGAGACCCAGTACTTC. Its protein product is CASSWRETQYF.

This chain uses TRBV6-2 or TRBV6-3 with TRBJ2-6; D uncertain. Trimming took off 0 bases at V and 0 bases at J, with 6 bases between the two ends. The CDR3 is made up of 16 amino acids. From germline, CDR1 is MNHEY and CDR2 SVGEGT. The CDR3 bases are TGTGCCAGCAGTTACTCGACCAGCTCTGGGGCCAACGTCCTGACTTTC. The encoded protein is CASSYSTSSGANVLTF.

In its sample, this clonotype was seen a few times. The chain links TRBV29-1 to TRBJ2-7; TRBD1 aligns across 9 bases. The CDR3 sequence is 12 residues long. Trimming cost V 7 bases and J 7 bases; bases outside gene matches: 8. Germline CDR1 and CDR2: SQVTM and ANQGSEA. Here the CDR3 reads CSARGQGKEQYF. The CDR3 DNA is TGCAGCGCCCGGGGACAGGGTAAAGAGCAGTACTTC.

Only a few counts were recorded for this clonotype. This chain joins TRBV29-1 and TRBJ2-7; D is possibly TRBD2 (7 bases). The CDR3 runs to 15 residues. Germline V CDR1 and CDR2: SQVTM, ANQGSEA. Trimming pared 5 bases from V and 0 bases from J, leaving 17 bases between. The chain's CDR3 is CSVWVRGADSYEQYF. The CDR3 region has the DNA TGCAGCGTTTGGGTCCGGGGGGCTGACTCCTACGAGCAGTACTTC.

V is TRBV12-3 or TRBV12-4 and J is TRBJ2-5, with TRBD2 as a possible D gene (5 bases). There are 15 residues in the CDR3. V lost 1 base and J lost 0, with 9 bases in between. The CDR3 reads CASSLEAAYQETQYF. The CDR3 region has the DNA TGTGCCAGCAGTTTAGAAGCGGCGTACCAAGAGACCCAGTACTTC.

V usage is TRBV20-1 and J usage is TRBJ2-3; TRBD2 matches 8 bases. The V gene's germline CDR1 is DFQATT and CDR2 SNEGSKA (reference sequence). The CDR3 is 14 amino acids. V was clipped by 2 bases and J by 3 bases; unmatched bases: 4. CDR3 residues: CSARRASGTDTQYF. The CDR3 nucleotides read TGCAGTGCTAGAAGGGCTAGCGGGACAGATACGCAGTATTTT.

This clonotype was counted many times. The rearrangement joins TRBV2 to TRBJ2-5, with D maybe TRBD2 (5 bases). Looked up from germline, CDR1 is SNHLY and CDR2 is FYNNEI. V lost 6 bases and J 5 bases, leaving 13 bases between the germline ends. The CDR3 is 13 amino acids. The CDR3 nucleotides are TGTGCCAGCAGGGCTCTCGGCGGGGAGACCCAGTACTTC. It codes for CASRALGGETQYF. The variable domain in full, with the rest retrieved from reference TRBV2 and TRBJ2-5, is EPEVTQTPSHQVTQMGQEVILRCVPISNHLYFYWYRQILGQKVEFLVSFYNNEISEKSEIFDDQFSVERPDGSNFTLKIRSTKLEDSAMYFCASRALGGETQYFGPGTRLLVL.

The chain uses TRBV28 and TRBJ1-5; possible D gene TRBD1, 5 bases. CDR3 length: 12 residues. From germline, CDR1 is MDHEN and CDR2 SYDVKM. V was shortened by 6 bases and J by 9 bases, with 12 bases between the two germline ends. CDR3 coding DNA: TGTGCCAGCAGACCATCCGGGACGCCCCAGCATTTT. Translating gives CASRPSGTPQHF.

The chain carries TRBV28 and TRBJ2-2; tentative D call: TRBD2 (5 bases). V was trimmed by 3 bases and J by 6 bases, leaving 17 bases between them. Germline CDR1 is MDHEN and CDR2 is SYDVKM. The CDR3 is 16 residues long. The CDR3 loop reads CASSFPFGETPGELFF. The CDR3 DNA sequence: TGTGCCAGCAGTTTTCCTTTCGGGGAAACACCCGGGGAGCTGTTTTTT.

The chain links TRBV6-6 to TRBJ2-1; TRBD1 is a possible D gene (5 bases). The germline V gene has CDR1 MNHNY and CDR2 SVGAGI (reference sequence). Trimming removed 8 bases from V and 0 bases from J, with 17 bases in between. The CDR3 length is 16 residues. The CDR3 sequence is CASSLTVSSSYNEQFF. The DNA of the CDR3 is TGTGCCAGCTCACTGACAGTTTCCAGCTCCTACAATGAGCAGTTCTTC.

This clonotype was seen a handful of times. The genes are TRBV14 and TRBJ2-2; D gene ambiguous. Germline CDR1 and CDR2: SGHDN and FVKESK. The CDR3 is made up of 14 amino acids. V was clipped by 4 bases and J by 3 bases, with 9 bases between them. The chain's CDR3 is CASSRVPDTGELFF. The CDR3 nucleotides are TGTGCCAGCAGCCGGGTCCCGGACACCGGGGAGCTGTTTTTT.

CDR3 protein: CASSSSGTYEQYF. In DNA, the CDR3 is TGTGCCAGCAGTTCTAGCGGGACCTACGAGCAGTACTTC. The chain is built from TRBV12-3 or TRBV12-4 and TRBJ2-7; TRBD2 matches at 9 bases. With 4 bases clipped from V and 2 bases from J, the junction kept 0 bases outside the gene matches. This CDR3 has 13 amino acids.